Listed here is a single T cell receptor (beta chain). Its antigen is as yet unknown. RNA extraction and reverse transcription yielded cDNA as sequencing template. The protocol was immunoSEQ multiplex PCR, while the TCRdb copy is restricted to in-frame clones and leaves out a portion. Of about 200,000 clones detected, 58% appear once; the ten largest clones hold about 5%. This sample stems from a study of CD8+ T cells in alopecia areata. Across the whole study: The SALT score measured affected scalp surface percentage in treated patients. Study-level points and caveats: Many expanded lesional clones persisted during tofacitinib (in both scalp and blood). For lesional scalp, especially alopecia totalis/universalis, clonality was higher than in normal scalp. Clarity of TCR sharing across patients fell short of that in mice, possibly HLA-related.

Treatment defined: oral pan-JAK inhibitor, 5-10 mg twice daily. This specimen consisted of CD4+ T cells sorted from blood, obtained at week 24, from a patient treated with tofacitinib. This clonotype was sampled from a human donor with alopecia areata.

CDR3 in DNA: TGTGCCAGCAGCTTAAGACAGGGGGAGGCTGAAGCTTTCTTT. It translates to CASSLRQGEAEAFF. V gene TRBV7-9 combines with J gene TRBJ1-1; 9 nucleotides match TRBD1. The CDR3 totals 14 residues. The junction had 4 bases not matched to a gene; V was cut back by 2 bases and J by 6 bases. From germline, CDR1 is SEHNR and CDR2 FQNEAQ (reference sequence).